This section outlines one T cell receptor (beta chain) sequence together with its context. The record originates from a study of T cell responses to AZD1222 COVID-19 vaccine. V gave up 6 bases and J gave up 1 base, with 15 bases separating them. The CDR3 extends over 15 amino acids. Germline V gene sequence: CDR1 LNHNV, CDR2 YYDKDF (reference sequence). Sequencing was performed with immunoSEQ multiplex PCR; in TCRdb, only in-frame clones are kept and a portion is missing. The sample records around 70,000 clones, nearly 90% being singletons. This chain links TRBV15 with TRBJ1-1; D is perhaps TRBD1 (5 bases). This TCR derives from an adult who received the AZD1222 COVID-19 vaccine. Sequenced material: peripheral blood, taken 28 days after the second AZD1222 dose. The CDR3 loop is CATRPRGEGNTEAFF. The CDR3 coding sequence is TGTGCCACCAGGCCACGAGGGGAAGGGAACACTGAAGCTTTCTTT.